The rows below give T cell receptor beta chains drawn from one sample of a study of radiotherapy plus CTLA-4 blockade in lung cancer. This table comes from immunoSEQ multiplex PCR, and its TCRdb copy is limited to in-frame clones, with some not included. The repertoire consists of tens of thousands of clones, with approximately 84% occurring once and the leading ten covering about 5%. Sequencing was performed on peripheral blood, taken from a patient treated with radiotherapy plus ipilimumab. All receptors come from a human donor with non-small cell lung cancer whose response to radiotherapy plus ipilimumab could not be evaluated. Both conserved end residues are part of each CDR3. For some rows the clone size is stated as once, few or many, or as a class when expanded; others skip it.

size	length	V	CDR3
NA	14	TRBV7-2	CASNTGEARNEQFF
NA	15	TRBV19	CASSPPAQGVGGYTF
NA	16	TRBV19	CASSTGLAGGVDTQYF
NA	14	TRBV7-9	CASSFGQSTDTQYF
NA	17	TRBV11-2	CASSPSLAGGGNNEQFF
NA	14	TRBV27	CASSLRGIGETQYF
few	13	TRBV4-1	CASSQTGYYGYTF
NA	15	TRBV6-4	CASSEAGGFNTEAFF
NA	14	TRBV2	CASSFADRGDTQYF
NA	13	TRBV7-9	CASSGDNGNTIYF
once	12	TRBV28	CASQEFSYEQYF
NA	14	TRBV5-1	CASSQGTGNTEAFF
NA	11	TRBV20-1	CSASRGNEQYF
NA	16	TRBV7-8	CASSLEGQGKTYEQYF
NA	15	TRBV6-1	CASSGDSAFNQPQHF
few	13	TRBV6-5	CASRKGHGNTIYF
NA	16	TRBV9	CASSGGTSLNTGELFF
NA	15	TRBV27	CASSLRWDSQETQYF
NA	18	TRBV5-1	CASSSTAPGLAGSYEQYF
NA	17	TRBV27	CASSLFGDSESANEQFF